Below are 27 T cell receptor beta chains sequenced from a single sample in a study of T cell repertoires in cytomegalovirus infection. TCRdb reprocessed the reads with MiXCR, giving one entry per CDR3 protein. Of about 530,000 distinct CDR3 sequences in the sample, about 25% were seen once. The sequencing sample was made of PBMCs. Every receptor here comes from a human donor in good health (CMV status not recorded). Some clones in this sample may be carry-over from other donors' samples.

This rearrangement joins TRBV7-3 to TRBJ2-3; 7 bases match TRBD1. The CDR3 has 14 amino acids. With 1 base clipped from V and 4 bases from J, the junction kept 2 bases outside the gene matches. Germline values: CDR1 SGHTA, CDR2 FQGTGA. CDR3 nucleotide sequence: TGTGCCAGCAGCTTAATGGGACAGTCAGATACGCAGTATTTT. Translation gives CASSLMGQSDTQYF.

A few counts support this clonotype. CDR3 nucleotide sequence: TGTGCCAGCAGCCAACTAGGGTACGATGGGCCCTCCAGTGAGCAGTACTTC. Its protein product is CASSQLGYDGPSSEQYF. The chain is built from TRBV3-1 and TRBJ2-7; D is uncertain. CDR3 size: 17 residues. Germline loops: CDR1 LGHDT, CDR2 YNNKEL (reference sequence). V shed 2 bases and J shed 7 bases, with 24 bases lying between them.

The chain recombines TRBV6-2 or TRBV6-3 with TRBJ2-7; 7 nucleotides align to TRBD1. The length of the CDR3 is 14 residues. V was clipped by 6 bases and J by 6 bases; unmatched bases: 11. The germline gives CDR1 MNHEY, CDR2 SVGEGT. The CDR3 sequence is CASSSGTAFIEQYF. For the CDR3, the DNA is TGTGCCAGCAGCTCCGGGACAGCCTTCATCGAGCAGTACTTC.

The table lists this clonotype with a few counts. The chain recombines TRBV11-3 with TRBJ2-2; 11 bases are a match to TRBD2. J lost 4 bases, V lost 4 bases, and 14 bases had no gene match. The germline CDR1 and CDR2 sequences are SGHNT and YENEEA. CDR3 size: 19 residues. CDR3 bases: TGTGCCAGCAGCTCCACGACCGTGCTACTAGCGGGAGTCACCGGGGAGCTGTTTTTT. As protein: CASSSTTVLLAGVTGELFF.

The V call is TRBV7-3, the J call TRBJ2-5, with D unresolved. This CDR3 is 12 amino acids long. Germline lookup yields CDR1 SGHTA and CDR2 FQGTGA. Deletions cut 5 bases from V and 7 bases from J, with 11 bases between. The CDR3 loop is CASSPLWLTQYF. DNA for the CDR3: TGTGCCAGCAGCCCTCTTTGGTTGACCCAGTACTTC.

This clonotype was detected many times. The chain is built from TRBV7-2 and TRBJ2-5; D may match TRBD1 or TRBD2 (5 bases each). The V gene's germline CDR1 is SGHTA and CDR2 FQGNSA. CDR3 length: 14 amino acids. The germline V and J ends were trimmed by 1 base and 7 bases, with 13 bases remaining between them. The CDR3 is CASSLGGVRGTQYF. CDR3 coding DNA: TGTGCCAGCAGCTTAGGAGGGGTCCGGGGGACCCAGTACTTC.

This clonotype was observed a handful of times. The chain recombines TRBV4-1 with TRBJ2-1; D perhaps matches TRBD2 (5 bases). V was clipped by 4 bases and J by 4 bases, with 20 bases between them. This CDR3 is built from 17 residues. Germline V gives CDR1 MGHRA, CDR2 YSYEKL. CDR3: CASSPTLERLKYNEQFF. The CDR3, as DNA: TGCGCCAGCAGCCCAACCTTGGAGCGGCTCAAATACAATGAGCAGTTCTTC.

This clonotype was picked up many times. The chain has TRBV7-2 and TRBJ1-6; no clear D. This CDR3 contains 16 residues. Germline CDR1 SGHTA, CDR2 FQGNSA. The V end was cut by 5 bases, the J end by 3 bases, with 14 bases between. The CDR3 region has the DNA TGTGCCAGCAGCGTTTCCCCACAGTTCTATAATTCACCCCTCCACTTT. It yields the protein CASSVSPQFYNSPLHF.

This clonotype has just a few counts. The chain links TRBV13 to TRBJ2-1; a possible D gene is TRBD1 (6 bases). Germline CDR1 PRHDT, CDR2 FYEKMQ (reference sequence). This CDR3 is 15 amino acids long. Trimming cost V 5 bases and J 4 bases, with 15 bases left between them. The chain's CDR3 is CASSDGTLYYNEQFF. The DNA of the CDR3 is TGTGCCAGCAGCGACGGGACACTATATTACAATGAGCAGTTCTTC. The full variable domain, rest sourced from reference TRBV13 and TRBJ2-1, is AAGVIQSPRHLIKEKRETATLKCYPIPRHDTVYWYQQGPGQDPQFLISFYEKMQSDKGSIPDRFSAQQFSDYHSELNMSSLELGDSALYFCASSDGTLYYNEQFFGPGTRLTVL.

The chain employs TRBV4-3 and TRBJ2-7; the D call may be TRBD1 or TRBD2 (5 bases each). The CDR3 sequence is 15 residues long. Trimming left V 2 bases short and J 7 bases short, with 18 bases between. Germline loops: CDR1 LGHNA, CDR2 YSLEER. DNA for the CDR3: TGCGCCAGCAGCCAATTCGAGGGACCGCCGGAGGAGCAGTACGTC. Amino acids: CASSQFEGPPEEQYV.

The chain couples TRBV7-8 to TRBJ2-1; TRBD1 or TRBD2 may be the D gene (5 bases each). The CDR3 consists of 15 residues. V lost 3 bases to trimming and J lost 7 bases, with 16 bases between them. CDR1 is SGHVS, CDR2 FQNEAQ, per germline. The CDR3 coding sequence is TGTGCCAGCAGCTTCGAGGGGCCCTTGAGAAATGAGCAGTTCTTC. Translated, it gives CASSFEGPLRNEQFF.

The gene calls are TRBV7-3 and TRBJ2-2, with no clear D. Germline lookup yields CDR1 SGHTA and CDR2 FQGTGA. This CDR3 contains 14 residues. Trimming removed 2 bases from V and 5 bases from J, with 9 bases in between. CDR3 in DNA: TGTGCCAGCAGCTTACAGTACGGGACCGGGGAGCTGTTTTTT. It codes for CASSLQYGTGELFF.

The chain links TRBV6-5 to TRBJ1-6; 7 bases fit TRBD1. Germline CDR1 MNHEY, CDR2 SVGAGI. V trimming: 0 bases; J trimming: 9 bases; junction bases outside the gene matches: 5. The CDR3 sequence is 15 residues long. CDR3 DNA: TGTGCCAGCAGTTACTCCAGGGGGAGGAGTTCACCCCTCCACTTT. Amino acid sequence: CASSYSRGRSSPLHF.

The chain employs TRBV27 and TRBJ1-5; tentatively, D is TRBD1 (5 bases). CDR1 is MNHEY and CDR2 is SMNVEV in the germline V gene (reference sequence). CDR3 size: 14 residues. V shed 6 bases and J shed 0 bases, with 9 bases lying between them. CDR3 bases: TGTGCCAGCAGGCGGACAAATAGCAATCAGCCCCAGCATTTT. Translation gives CASRRTNSNQPQHF.

This clonotype was seen repeatedly, ten times or more. This chain uses TRBV7-2 with TRBJ1-3; the D is unclear. CDR3 length equals 13 residues. Per the germline V gene, CDR1 is SGHTA and CDR2 is FQGNSA. V shed 1 base and J shed 9 bases, with 10 bases lying between them. CDR3 sequence reads: CASSLDRLTTIYF. The CDR3 region has the DNA TGTGCCAGCAGCTTAGATAGGCTGACCACCATATATTTT.

This chain joins TRBV20-1 and TRBJ1-1; TRBD1 might be the D (5 bases). The CDR3 is 16 amino acids. Trimming removed 0 bases from V and 5 bases from J, with 19 bases in between. Looked up from germline, CDR1 is DFQATT and CDR2 is SNEGSKA (reference sequence). The CDR3 loop is CSARDPRDNGGTEAFF. The CDR3 DNA reads TGCAGTGCTAGAGATCCAAGAGACAATGGGGGGACTGAAGCTTTCTTT.

This clonotype was detected once. The chain joins TRBV2 to TRBJ2-1, with 9 bases identical to TRBD2. This CDR3 has 13 residues. With 6 bases clipped from V and 15 bases from J, the junction kept 12 bases outside the gene matches. Germline V gives CDR1 SNHLY, CDR2 FYNNEI. The CDR3 DNA follows: TGTGCCAGCAGGCCTGGACTAGCGAGGATGGTGTTCTTC. Its translation: CASRPGLARMVFF.

This clonotype has more than one count but fewer than ten. The chain couples TRBV7-9 to TRBJ2-1; D possibly uses TRBD1 or TRBD2 (6 bases each). CDR1 SEHNR and CDR2 FQNEAQ come from the germline V gene (reference sequence). CDR3 length: 15 amino acids. Trimming took off 1 base at V and 12 bases at J, with 19 bases between the two ends. The CDR3 DNA is TGTGCCAGCAGCTTAGTACGTGCGGAGGGACAAGGGCAGTTCTTC. It is translated as CASSLVRAEGQGQFF.

This clonotype occurred a few times. J is TRBJ2-7 and V is TRBV7-9; TRBD1 aligns across 9 bases. This CDR3 spans 15 amino acids. The junction had 2 bases not matched to a gene; V was cut back by 1 base and J by 1 base. In germline, CDR1 is SEHNR, CDR2 FQNEAQ (reference sequence). The CDR3 is CASSLGQGESYEQYV. The CDR3 DNA follows: TGTGCCAGCAGCTTAGGACAGGGGGAATCCTACGAGCAGTACGTC.

This clonotype was seen many times. The V and J genes are TRBV5-6 and TRBJ2-5; weak D call: TRBD1 (6 bases). Germline V gene lookup returns CDR1 SGHDT and CDR2 YYEEEE. The CDR3 loop spans 12 amino acids. V lost 4 bases to trimming and J lost 5 bases, with 9 bases between them. The CDR3 spells CASSRTVETQYF. CDR3 bases: TGTGCCAGCAGCCGGACAGTGGAGACCCAGTACTTC.

In its sample, this clonotype was seen many times. The J gene is TRBJ1-4, the V gene TRBV6-5; no clear D. Germline loops: CDR1 MNHEY, CDR2 SVGAGI. The V end was cut by 3 bases, the J end by 6 bases, with 11 bases between. This CDR3 is built from 14 residues. The DNA of the CDR3 is TGTGCCAGCAGTTATGGGATTGAAGATGAAAAACTGTTTTTT. As protein: CASSYGIEDEKLFF.

This chain joins TRBV4-1 and TRBJ2-1; D call uncertain. Germline V gene data show CDR1 as MGHRA and CDR2 as YSYEKL. Trimming stripped 7 bases from V and 7 bases from J, with 20 bases between. The CDR3 length is 15 residues. The CDR3 reads CASTTSQLGENEQFF. The CDR3, as DNA: TGCGCCAGCACGACGTCCCAACTGGGTGAGAATGAGCAGTTCTTC.

The chain recombines TRBV20-1 with TRBJ2-3; 12 positions agree with TRBD2. Trimming at V came to 6 bases and at J to 4 bases, leaving 5 bases not matched to a gene. The germline V gene has CDR1 DFQATT and CDR2 SNEGSKA (reference sequence). There are 14 residues in the CDR3. This chain's CDR3 is CSAPTSGSADTQYF. Written as DNA, the CDR3 is TGCAGTGCGCCGACTAGCGGGAGTGCAGATACGCAGTATTTT.

In DNA, the CDR3 is TGTGCCAGCAGCCAAGGCTTGGGCAAGTCAGAGACCCAGTACTTC. As protein: CASSQGLGKSETQYF. The V call is TRBV3-1, the J call TRBJ2-5; D remains unclear. The length of the CDR3 is 15 residues. Germline V gene sequence: CDR1 LGHDT, CDR2 YNNKEL (reference sequence). V was clipped by 1 base and J by 4 bases, with 13 bases between them.

J is TRBJ1-1 and V is TRBV27; 7 bases match TRBD1. The CDR3 consists of 17 residues. Trimming cost V 6 bases and J 0 bases; bases outside gene matches: 13. Germline CDR1 is MNHEY and CDR2 is SMNVEV (reference sequence). DNA of the CDR3: TGTGCCAGCAGATTGACAGGGATGGAGTACATGAACACTGAAGCTTTCTTT. It specifies CASRLTGMEYMNTEAFF.

Ten or more counts support this clonotype. This sequence joins TRBV12-3 or TRBV12-4 and TRBJ2-5; D call uncertain. Trimming took off 6 bases at V and 5 bases at J, with 10 bases between the two ends. The CDR3 consists of 12 residues. CDR3 bases: TGTGCCAGCAGCTCTGGATATGAGACCCAGTACTTC. Translation: CASSSGYETQYF.

This clonotype was detected only once. The genes are TRBV5-1 and TRBJ1-3; 7 bases are shared with TRBD1. The CDR3 consists of 16 residues. After removal of 5 bases from V and 2 bases from J, the junction contained 10 bases not matched to a gene. The germline gives CDR1 SGHRS, CDR2 YFSETQ. The CDR3 is CASSWAGTEAGNTIYF. In nucleotides, the CDR3 is TGCGCCAGCAGTTGGGCCGGGACAGAAGCTGGAAACACCATATATTTT.